One and the same sample provided the 21 T cell receptor beta chains below, sequenced in a study of siplizumab effects on memory and regulatory T cells. Libraries were prepared by immunoSEQ multiplex PCR; TCRdb keeps only in-frame clonotypes and omits some of them. The sample holds over 95,000 clones, 93% seen once. Source material: non-Treg CD4+ T cells sorted from blood. These receptors were taken from a human donor in good health.

This clone was observed once. The V and J genes are TRBV18 and TRBJ2-7; D call uncertain. CDR1 and CDR2 from the germline V gene are KGHSH and LQKENI. This CDR3 is built from 13 residues. V was clipped by 6 bases and J by 2 bases, with 11 bases between them. For the CDR3, the DNA is TGTGCCAGCTCCCGCTTAGACACCTACGAGCAGTACTTC. Translating gives CASSRLDTYEQYF.

The chain combines TRBV28 with TRBJ2-6; unclear D gene. Germline assignment: CDR1 MDHEN and CDR2 SYDVKM. V lost 1 base and J 2 bases, leaving 6 bases between the germline ends. This CDR3 has 15 amino acids. CDR3 nucleotides: TGTGCCAGCAGTTTATTCAGCACTGGGGCCAACGTCCTGACTTTC. This sequence encodes CASSLFSTGANVLTF.

The chain joins TRBV19 to TRBJ1-6; unclear D gene. V lost 3 bases and J 5 bases, leaving 14 bases between the germline ends. CDR1 and CDR2 (germline): LNHDA, SQIVND (reference sequence). This CDR3 has 16 amino acids. CDR3 loop: CASSIVVQQHNSPLHF. CDR3 nucleotide sequence: TGTGCCAGTAGTATCGTAGTACAGCAGCATAATTCACCCCTCCACTTT.

The V and J genes are TRBV2 and TRBJ1-6, with TRBD1 matching 10 bases. This CDR3 has 14 residues. The V gene end was trimmed by 5 bases and the J gene end by 13 bases; junction bases not matched to a gene: 8. Germline assignment: CDR1 SNHLY and CDR2 FYNNEI. DNA for the CDR3: TGTGCCAGCAGTCCGACAGGGGGCCAGGCTCCCCTCCACTTT. It is translated as CASSPTGGQAPLHF.

This clone occurred once. This rearrangement joins TRBV18 to TRBJ2-6; no definite D call. The CDR3 sequence is 15 residues long. CDR1 and CDR2 from the germline V gene are KGHSH and LQKENI. Trimming shortened V by 3 bases and J by 3 bases, and 9 bases separated the two germline ends. The CDR3 coding sequence is TGTGCCAGCTCACCTCCGGTTCTTGGGGCCAACGTCCTGACTTTC. Its protein product is CASSPPVLGANVLTF.

This chain links TRBV21-1 with TRBJ2-1; TRBD1, the D gene given by the table, was not confirmed from the DNA. TRBV21-1 is described as a pseudogene. There are 15 residues in the CDR3. The CDR3 DNA reads as TGTGCCAGCAGCACCCCGGGGACAGGAAACAATGAGCAGTTCTTC. Translation: CASSTPGTGNNEQFF.

The V and J genes are TRBV4-3 and TRBJ2-5, with 7 bases lining up with TRBD2. CDR3 size: 16 residues. Trimming took 0 bases from V and 1 from J; bases not matched to a gene: 5. The V gene's germline CDR1 is LGHNA and CDR2 YSLEER. This CDR3 reads CASSQDRGGGQETQYF. CDR3 DNA: TGCGCCAGCAGCCAAGATAGGGGCGGGGGCCAAGAGACCCAGTACTTC.

The chain joins TRBV28 to TRBJ1-5, with 7 bases lining up with TRBD1. The V gene end was trimmed by 7 bases and the J gene end by 2 bases; junction bases not matched to a gene: 17. In germline, CDR1 is MDHEN, CDR2 SYDVKM. CDR3 length: 18 amino acids. The CDR3 spells CASNQTPGQTIGNQPQHF. The CDR3 nucleotides read TGTGCCAGCAACCAAACTCCGGGACAGACTATAGGCAATCAGCCCCAGCATTTT.

The chain uses TRBV7-9 and TRBJ2-7, with 7 bases lining up with TRBD1. The CDR3 contains 15 residues. The V and J ends lost 1 base and 5 bases, in that order; junction bases with no gene match: 8. Germline V gene sequence: CDR1 SEHNR, CDR2 FQNEAQ (reference sequence). CDR3 coding DNA: TGTGCCAGCAGCTTAGGGCAGGGGGTCGAGGACGAGCAGTACTTC. It yields the protein CASSLGQGVEDEQYF.

This sequence joins TRBV19 and TRBJ2-1; a weak D match, TRBD2 (7 bases). The CDR3 contains 15 residues. V was pared by 3 bases and J by 7 bases, with 16 bases between. Germline V gene lookup returns CDR1 LNHDA and CDR2 SQIVND (reference sequence). In nucleotides, the CDR3 is TGTGCCAGTAGTATGTGGAGGGGGGGTCAGAATGAGCAGTTCTTC. As protein: CASSMWRGGQNEQFF.

The V gene is TRBV7-9, the J gene TRBJ2-3, with 8 bases identical to TRBD2. V lost 1 base and J lost 5; bases outside the gene matches: 5. The germline V gene encodes CDR1 SEHNR and CDR2 FQNEAQ (reference sequence). The CDR3 contains 15 residues. The DNA for the CDR3 is TGTGCCAGCAGCTTAGAACTAGCGGAAGGAGATACGCAGTATTTT. Translated: CASSLELAEGDTQYF.

The chain carries TRBV28 and TRBJ1-2; 10 positions match TRBD1. This CDR3 comprises 17 residues. V was pared by 6 bases and J by 8 bases, with 18 bases of the junction left unmatched. Looked up from germline, CDR1 is MDHEN and CDR2 is SYDVKM. The CDR3 DNA is TGTGCCAGCAGGGAGCCCCCCGGGACAGGGGCGATGGGGGGCTACACCTTC. This translates into CASREPPGTGAMGGYTF.

The chain combines TRBV6-1 with TRBJ1-2; D is unclear. V lost 1 base and J 4 bases, leaving 7 bases between the germline ends. The CDR3 contains 13 residues. Germline CDR1 is MNHNS and CDR2 is SASEGT. CDR3 coding DNA: TGTGCCAGCAGTGAAGGCTTAGTCTATGGCTACACCTTC. Translating gives CASSEGLVYGYTF.

The rearrangement links TRBV5-5 to TRBJ1-2; no firm D call. Germline assignment: CDR1 SGHKS and CDR2 YYEKEE (reference sequence). The CDR3 loop spans 13 amino acids. Trimming removed 2 bases from V and 7 bases from J, with 12 bases in between. CDR3 DNA: TGTGCCAGCAGCTTAGCGGGGAATCCTGGCTACACCTTC. Amino acid sequence: CASSLAGNPGYTF.

The gene calls are TRBV29-1 and TRBJ1-2, with 9 bases matching TRBD1. The CDR3 covers 15 residues. Germline assignment: CDR1 SQVTM and CDR2 ANQGSEA. With 7 bases clipped from V and 1 base from J, the junction kept 10 bases outside the gene matches. The CDR3 DNA reads TGCAGCGCCCGAGGGGGGGGACAGGGTAACTATGGCTACACCTTC. It is translated as CSARGGGQGNYGYTF.

This chain links TRBV2 with TRBJ2-1; 14 bases fit TRBD2. Trimming removed 6 bases from V and 8 bases from J; junction bases left unmatched: 6. This CDR3 contains 15 residues. Germline CDR1 and CDR2: SNHLY and FYNNEI. CDR3 region: CASRLTSGGADEQFF. The CDR3 coding sequence is TGTGCCAGCAGGTTGACTAGCGGGGGGGCGGATGAGCAGTTCTTC.

V is TRBV18 and J is TRBJ2-3, with D possibly being TRBD1 (6 bases). The V end was cut by 0 bases, the J end by 8 bases, with 15 bases between. Germline-derived CDR1 and CDR2 are KGHSH and LQKENI. The CDR3 sequence is 15 residues long. This CDR3 reads CASSPPGTTGGTQYF. The DNA of the CDR3 is TGTGCCAGCTCACCACCAGGGACGACAGGCGGTACGCAGTATTTT.

The gene calls are TRBV10-2 and TRBJ1-5; D perhaps matches TRBD1 (6 bases). V shed 4 bases and J shed 6 bases, with 13 bases lying between them. The CDR3 has 14 amino acids. The germline V gene has CDR1 WSHSY and CDR2 SAAADI. In nucleotides, the CDR3 is TGCGCCAGCAGTGGAGCAGGGGTGAGTCAGCCCCAGCATTTT. This encodes CASSGAGVSQPQHF.

The chain links TRBV6-4 to TRBJ2-6, with TRBD1 as a possible D gene (6 bases). CDR3 size: 16 residues. CDR1 is MRHNA, CDR2 SNTAGT, per germline. The ends were cut back, 6 bases at V and 0 bases at J, with 12 bases in the middle. DNA for the CDR3: TGTGCCAGCAGCCCCCAGGGGTACTCTGGGGCCAACGTCCTGACTTTC. Encoded protein: CASSPQGYSGANVLTF.

The chain couples TRBV6-5 to TRBJ1-3; possibly TRBD1 for D (5 bases). This CDR3 is built from 14 residues. Trimming removed 6 bases at V and 7 bases at J, with 16 bases between. CDR1 and CDR2 (germline): MNHEY, SVGAGI. The CDR3 loop reads CASSLVWGGNTIYF. DNA for the CDR3: TGTGCCAGCAGCCTGGTGTGGGGGGGGAACACCATATATTTT.

This chain joins TRBV7-3 and TRBJ1-1; TRBD1 is a possible D gene (5 bases). With 1 base removed from V and 4 bases from J, the gap between germline ends came to 7 bases. The CDR3 has 13 residues. Germline V gene lookup returns CDR1 SGHTA and CDR2 FQGTGA. As DNA, the CDR3 is TGTGCCAGCAGCTTAAGAAGGGGCACTGAAGCTTTCTTT. Its translation is CASSLRRGTEAFF.